Here is one T cell receptor beta chain with its context. No antigen is known for it. Original processing methods: The study took CDR3 differences across clinicopathological groups and made a distant-metastasis classifier for papillary thyroid cancer from them. TCRdb ran MiXCR on the PCR reads. The V and J calls shown here were made by TCRdb, not taken from the authors' results. Counted here are tens of thousands of clones, approximately 22% occurring once; the ten biggest clones make up roughly 3.7%. Ahead of thyroid surgery, no patient had received treatment of any kind. These data originate in a study of metastatic and nonmetastatic thyroid tumors. For the study at large: Repertoires of blood and of tissue (tumor or nodule) from malignant and benign thyroid patients were compared. Study-level points and caveats: The reported finding was significantly higher TCR beta diversity in malignant thyroid tumors relative to benign nodules, in blood and tumor.

The receptor's source is a female donor with papillary thyroid cancer or a benign thyroid nodule (not recorded which). Some clones in this sample may be carry-over from other donors' samples. The sequenced sample consisted of blood.

CDR3 residues: CASRVSETESYEQYF. As DNA, the CDR3 is TGTGCCAGCAGAGTCAGCGAAACCGAGTCCTACGAGCAGTACTTC. This chain uses TRBV11-2 with TRBJ2-7, with D unresolved. Trimming took 6 bases from V and 1 from J, leaving 16 bases between them. In germline, CDR1 is SGHAT, CDR2 FQNNGV. The CDR3 has 15 amino acids.